The 17 T cell receptor beta chains below were found in one sample sequenced in a study of blood T cell repertoires in COVID-19. The protocol was immunoSEQ multiplex PCR, while the TCRdb copy is restricted to in-frame clones and leaves out a portion. The data show some 320,000 clones, roughly 86% seen once. Sequenced sample: peripheral blood. These receptors originate from a woman in her twenties or thirties with COVID-19, enrolled during active disease.

The chain couples TRBV27 to TRBJ2-1; 9 bases are a match to TRBD2. Germline V gives CDR1 MNHEY, CDR2 SMNVEV (reference sequence). V lost 4 bases and J lost 9; bases outside the gene matches: 7. This CDR3 is built from 14 residues. CDR3: CASSWSGGSGEQFF. As DNA, the CDR3 is TGTGCCAGCAGTTGGAGCGGGGGGTCTGGTGAGCAGTTCTTC.

The chain carries TRBV7-6 and TRBJ2-7, with 7 bases aligning to TRBD1. Germline V gives CDR1 SGHVS, CDR2 FNYEAQ. V was clipped by 4 bases and J by 8 bases; unmatched bases: 8. This CDR3 is 13 amino acids long. CDR3 DNA: TGTGCCAGCAGCTCAACCCCACAGGGGAAGCAGTACTTC. Encoded protein: CASSSTPQGKQYF. Supplemented by reference TRBV7-6 and TRBJ2-7, the full variable domain reads GAGVSQSPRYKVTKRGQDVALRCDPISGHVSLYWYRQALGQGPEFLTYFNYEAQQDKSGLPNDRFSAERPEGSISTLTIQRTEQRDSAMYRCASSSTPQGKQYFGPGTRLTVT.

V is TRBV9 and J is TRBJ1-2; D is undetermined. This CDR3 has 14 amino acids. Germline CDR1 reads SGDLS; CDR2 reads YYNGEE. Trimming removed 0 bases at V and 2 bases at J, with 8 bases between. CDR3 loop: CASSVGDENYGYTF. In DNA, the CDR3 is TGTGCCAGCAGCGTAGGTGATGAGAACTATGGCTACACCTTC.

The V gene is TRBV11-2, the J gene TRBJ2-5, with 8 bases aligning to TRBD2. The J segment lost 2 bases and the V segment lost 3 bases, leaving 2 bases of the junction unmatched. The CDR3 runs to 14 residues. CDR1 SGHAT and CDR2 FQNNGV come from the germline V gene. CDR3: CASSFTGGQETQYF. CDR3 sequence (DNA): TGTGCCAGCAGCTTTACGGGGGGGCAAGAGACCCAGTACTTC.

The chain combines TRBV11-2 with TRBJ2-3; TRBD2 aligns across 7 bases. Trimming cost V 4 bases and J 5 bases; bases outside gene matches: 15. CDR3 size: 17 residues. CDR1 and CDR2 (germline): SGHAT, FQNNGV. CDR3 coding DNA: TGTGCCAGCAGCTCAAGTCCGGGCCGGGGGGTAATAGATACGCAGTATTTT. This sequence encodes CASSSSPGRGVIDTQYF.

The chain is built from TRBV12-3 or TRBV12-4 and TRBJ2-5; D not certain. V was cut by 5 bases and J by 5 bases, with 6 bases left in between. The length of the CDR3 is 11 residues. Here the CDR3 reads CASSARETQYF. The CDR3 nucleotides are TGTGCCAGCAGTGCCCGGGAGACCCAGTACTTC.

The V gene is TRBV6-4, the J gene TRBJ2-1, with D tentatively TRBD1 (6 bases). V lost 2 bases to trimming and J lost 1 base, with 9 bases between them. The CDR3 is made up of 15 amino acids. CDR1 is MRHNA and CDR2 is SNTAGT in the germline V gene. CDR3 in DNA: TGTGCCAGCAGTGACGGGGACAAGTCCTACAATGAGCAGTTCTTC. Encoded protein: CASSDGDKSYNEQFF.

This clone was detected a few times. This sequence joins TRBV19 and TRBJ1-5; D call uncertain. V gave up 3 bases and J gave up 0 bases, with 6 bases separating them. The CDR3 has 14 residues. The germline CDR1 and CDR2 sequences are LNHDA and SQIVND (reference sequence). As DNA, the CDR3 is TGTGCCAGTAGTATCCTCTATAGCAATCAGCCCCAGCATTTT. This translates into CASSILYSNQPQHF.

V is TRBV9 and J is TRBJ2-7, with TRBD2 matching over 11 bases. Trimming cost V 2 bases and J 4 bases; bases outside gene matches: 5. CDR1 and CDR2 (germline): SGDLS, YYNGEE. The CDR3 has 15 amino acids. The CDR3 spells CASSVGGLAVYEQYF. The CDR3 region has the DNA TGTGCCAGCAGCGTGGGGGGACTAGCGGTATACGAGCAGTACTTC.

This chain joins TRBV7-9 and TRBJ1-6, with 10 positions matching TRBD1. CDR3 length equals 19 residues. V lost 5 bases and J lost 0; bases outside the gene matches: 10. The germline gives CDR1 SEHNR, CDR2 FQNEAQ (reference sequence). The CDR3, as DNA: TGTGCCAGCAGCAAACCGGGACAGGGGTTAAGCTCCTATAATTCACCCCTCCACTTT. This gives the protein CASSKPGQGLSSYNSPLHF.

The chain is built from TRBV27 and TRBJ1-2; 9 bases map to TRBD1. The V gene end was trimmed by 5 bases and the J gene end by 6 bases; junction bases not matched to a gene: 7. This CDR3 has 14 residues. Germline CDR1 and CDR2: MNHEY and SMNVEV (reference sequence). As DNA, the CDR3 is TGTGCCAGCAGTACCTTAACAGGGGGCAATGGCTACACCTTC. Amino acids: CASSTLTGGNGYTF.

The chain uses TRBV18 and TRBJ1-2, with D maybe TRBD1 (6 bases). This CDR3 comprises 14 residues. Germline CDR1 reads KGHSH; CDR2 reads LQKENI. The V end was cut by 2 bases, the J end by 4 bases, with 11 bases between. DNA for the CDR3: TGTGCCAGCTCACCAGGGCCGACAGGCTATGGCTACACCTTC. Its translation is CASSPGPTGYGYTF.

The chain has TRBV4-1 and TRBJ1-2; D is uncertain. Germline CDR1 is MGHRA and CDR2 is YSYEKL. The V and J ends lost 4 bases and 8 bases respectively, with 35 bases between them. This CDR3 has 20 amino acids. This CDR3 is CASSRPSLTADMSDRGGYTF. The CDR3 DNA reads as TGCGCCAGCAGCCGCCCCTCCCTTACCGCAGACATGTCCGATCGTGGAGGCTACACCTTC.

This CDR3 reads CASSPGQGFSTDTQYF. The CDR3 coding sequence is TGTGCCAGCAGTCCGGGACAGGGGTTTAGCACAGATACGCAGTATTTT. The chain employs TRBV27 and TRBJ2-3; 10 positions match TRBD1. From germline, CDR1 is MNHEY and CDR2 SMNVEV (reference sequence). There are 16 residues in the CDR3. The trim removed 5 bases at V and 0 bases at J, leaving 5 bases unmatched.

The V call is TRBV5-1, the J call TRBJ2-7, with D maybe TRBD2 (5 bases). V was trimmed by 5 bases and J by 9 bases, leaving 18 bases between them. The CDR3 totals 13 residues. Germline V gives CDR1 SGHRS, CDR2 YFSETQ. CDR3 bases: TGCGCCAGCAGTGTAGCGCCCAGAGCCTGGCAGTACTTC. This encodes CASSVAPRAWQYF.

This clone was counted a single time. V is TRBV19 and J is TRBJ2-2, with unresolved D. Trimming removed 6 bases from V and 7 bases from J, with 12 bases in between. The CDR3 has 13 amino acids. Looked up from germline, CDR1 is LNHDA and CDR2 is SQIVND (reference sequence). CDR3 DNA sequence: TGTGCCAGTAGGGATAGCTCCGGCGGGGAGCTGTTTTTT. Its translation: CASRDSSGGELFF.

This sequence joins TRBV4-2 and TRBJ2-1; tentative D call: TRBD2 (7 bases). Per the germline V gene, CDR1 is LGHNA and CDR2 is YNFKEQ. Trimming pared 0 bases from V and 8 bases from J, leaving 20 bases between. The length of the CDR3 is 17 residues. The CDR3 is CASSQDKGTQGRDEQFF. The CDR3 DNA reads TGTGCCAGCAGCCAAGATAAGGGGACCCAGGGGAGGGATGAGCAGTTCTTC.